This TCR beta chain was sequenced for a study of blood T cell repertoires in COVID-19. Libraries were prepared by immunoSEQ multiplex PCR; TCRdb keeps only in-frame clonotypes and omits some of them. The profile shows about 190,000 clones, less than 85% of them singletons. The CDR3 has 14 residues. V shed 3 bases and J 4 bases; nucleotides not matched to a gene: 2. The germline V gene encodes CDR1 LNHDA and CDR2 SQIVND (reference sequence). Participants came from around 25 US areas, aged about 18 to 95 years. V usage is TRBV19 and J usage is TRBJ1-1; 10 nucleotides line up with TRBD1. The sample was PBMCs or T cells enriched from blood (not recorded which). This TCR came from a woman aged 25 to 39 who had recovered from COVID-19. The CDR3 region is CASSIRDRGTEAFF. CDR3 nucleotides: TGTGCCAGTAGTATCCGGGACAGGGGCACTGAAGCTTTCTTT.